Sequencing of this TCR beta chain was carried out in a study of PD-1 blockade in classical Hodgkin lymphoma. Study-level points and caveats: Reported findings placed baseline TCR diversity lower in newly diagnosed patients (compared with healthy donors). A significant rise in TCR diversity by C4D1 was seen for CD4+ but not CD8+ cells. Factors driving the repertoire differences, possibly disease activity or prior therapy, remain undefined.

With regard to this clone: Its antigen remains unknown.

No patient escaped relapse after autologous stem cell transplantation, and brentuximab vedotin exposure varied. Best outcomes ranged across complete response, partial response and progressive disease. The CDR3 extends over 14 amino acids. Per germline, CDR1 MGHRA and CDR2 YSYEKL. Trimming cost V 4 bases and J 1 base, with 9 bases left between them. Clones were sequenced by immunoSEQ multiplex PCR, and TCRdb holds only the in-frame ones, with some missing. The table lists some 4,000 clones, 66% of them singletons, with about 10% in the top ten. This chain links TRBV4-1 with TRBJ2-3, with D unresolved. The receptor was derived from a human donor with classical Hodgkin lymphoma. The sample consisted of peripheral blood mononuclear cells (PBMCs), taken before the second cycle of nivolumab. The CDR3 protein is CASSPRSGTDTQYF. CDR3 nucleotide sequence: TGCGCCAGCAGCCCCCGCAGCGGCACAGATACGCAGTATTTT.